This entry lists 8 T cell receptor beta chains sequenced from one sample in a study of blood T cells in healthy people across ages (dated by TCRdb to the mid-2010s). Library preparation employed 5' RACE. The reads were generated on an Illumina HiSeq 2500. The second PCR ran for about 6 to 12 cycles and used a J-beta primer mix along with a sample-barcoded 5' primer. The public reads were run again by TCRdb, first through fastp at Q25 and then through MiXCR, and only productive beta chains were kept. For every CDR3 protein sequence, its rows merge into one entry that carries the most common genes and DNA. The table for this sample lists 1.5 million to 2 million distinct CDR3 sequences; roughly 27% of them were counted only once. The top ten hold about 8% of the sample. The specimen was blood. The receptors shown here come from a woman aged 30 to 39 in good health.

This chain connects TRBV28 to TRBJ1-2, with D perhaps matching TRBD1 (5 bases). There are 13 residues in the CDR3. Germline CDR1 is MDHEN and CDR2 is SYDVKM. V lost 6 bases, J lost 5 bases, and 13 bases lay in between. The CDR3 sequence: CASSSQEGYGYTF. DNA of the CDR3: TGTGCCAGCAGCTCTCAGGAGGGGTATGGCTACACCTTC.

Only a few counts were recorded for this clonotype. The J gene is TRBJ2-1, the V gene TRBV12-3 or TRBV12-4, with D unresolved. V dropped 2 bases and J dropped 13 bases, with 12 bases sitting between them. The CDR3 is made up of 12 amino acids. The CDR3 loop reads CASSLTRSGQFF. The CDR3 DNA is TGTGCCAGCAGTTTAACGAGGTCCGGTCAGTTCTTC.

The rearrangement uses TRBV29-1 and TRBJ1-4; no clear D. V was pared by 4 bases and J by 9 bases, with 12 bases between. This CDR3 has 12 residues. CDR1 is SQVTM and CDR2 is ANQGSEA in the germline V gene. In DNA form, the CDR3 reads TGCAGCGTTGCTGAGGCGGCAAAAAAACTGTTTTTT. Translation: CSVAEAAKKLFF.

This clonotype was seen a few times. The J gene is TRBJ2-7, the V gene TRBV5-1, with 8 bases that match TRBD2. CDR1 and CDR2 from the germline V gene are SGHRS and YFSETQ. This CDR3 has 17 residues. With V trimmed by 0 bases and J by 3 bases, 11 bases remained unmatched. The CDR3 reads CASSLGAAGDSFYEQYF. The CDR3 DNA reads TGCGCCAGCAGCTTGGGTGCAGCGGGGGATTCTTTCTACGAGCAGTACTTC.

V usage is TRBV7-2 and J usage is TRBJ2-1; 11 bases fit TRBD2. The DNA end is more similar to TRBJ2-7, so the J call may be wrong. The germline gives CDR1 SGHTA, CDR2 FQGNSA. The CDR3 spans 17 residues. The CDR3 DNA follows: TGTGCCAGCAGTTATCTAGCGGGGGGATACTCCTACAATGAGCAGTACTTC. Translating gives CASSYLAGGYSYNEQYF.

In the case of this clonotype: As the CDR3 is not closed by the conserved phenylalanine or tryptophan, this likely results from a read error. The rearrangement links TRBV9 to TRBJ2-1, with a possible D match to TRBD1 (7 bases). V shed 7 bases and J shed 2 bases, with 16 bases lying between them. Germline CDR1 reads SGDLS; CDR2 reads YYNGEE. This CDR3 spans 15 amino acids. The CDR3 DNA sequence: TGTGCCAGCCGACTAAGGAGGGGGCCCTACAATGAGCAGTTCTTA. It translates to CASRLRRGPYNEQFL.

This clonotype has ten or more counts. This chain connects TRBV29-1 to TRBJ2-5; the D is unclear. In germline, CDR1 is SQVTM, CDR2 ANQGSEA. CDR3 length equals 12 residues. V was trimmed by 5 bases and J by 3 bases, leaving 10 bases between them. CDR3 in DNA: TGCAGCGTTAGGACGGCAGAAGAGACCCAGTACTTC. The encoded protein is CSVRTAEETQYF.

This clonotype has just one count. The V gene is TRBV12-3 or TRBV12-4, the J gene TRBJ1-1; 9 nucleotides agree with TRBD1. J was trimmed by 2 bases and V by 5 bases; bases with no gene match: 6. The CDR3 runs to 15 residues. In DNA, the CDR3 is TGTGCCAGCAGTGGACAGGGGCGAGGAAACACTGAAGCTTTCTTT. Translating gives CASSGQGRGNTEAFF.